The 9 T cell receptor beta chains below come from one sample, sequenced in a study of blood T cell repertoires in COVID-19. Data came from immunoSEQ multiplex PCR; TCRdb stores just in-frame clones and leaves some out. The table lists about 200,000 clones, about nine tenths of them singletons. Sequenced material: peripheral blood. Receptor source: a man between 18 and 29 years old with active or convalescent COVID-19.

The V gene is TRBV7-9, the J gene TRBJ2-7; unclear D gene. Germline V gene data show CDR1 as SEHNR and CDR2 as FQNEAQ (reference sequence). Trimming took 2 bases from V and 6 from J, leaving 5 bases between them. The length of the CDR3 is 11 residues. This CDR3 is CASSLSVEQYF. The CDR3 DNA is TGTGCCAGCAGCTTATCAGTCGAGCAGTACTTC.

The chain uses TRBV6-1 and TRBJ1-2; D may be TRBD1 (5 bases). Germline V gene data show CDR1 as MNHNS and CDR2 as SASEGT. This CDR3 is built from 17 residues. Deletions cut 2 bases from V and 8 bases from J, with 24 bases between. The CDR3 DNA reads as TGTGCCAGCAGTGAAATGCGTTACTATGACAGCCTGGAAGGCTACACCTTC. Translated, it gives CASSEMRYYDSLEGYTF.

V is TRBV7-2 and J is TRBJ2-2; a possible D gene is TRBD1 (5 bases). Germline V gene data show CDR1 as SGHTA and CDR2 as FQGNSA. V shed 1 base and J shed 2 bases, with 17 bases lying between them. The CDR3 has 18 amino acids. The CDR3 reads CASSLVIGREGNTGELFF. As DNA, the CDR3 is TGTGCCAGCAGCTTAGTTATTGGCAGGGAAGGCAACACCGGGGAGCTGTTTTTT.

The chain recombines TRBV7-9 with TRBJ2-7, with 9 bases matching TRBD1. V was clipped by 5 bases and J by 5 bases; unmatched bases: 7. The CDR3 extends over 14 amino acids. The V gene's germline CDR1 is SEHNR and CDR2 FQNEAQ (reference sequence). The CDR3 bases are TGTGCCAGCAGCCCCGGGACAGGGCACCACGAGCAGTACTTC. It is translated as CASSPGTGHHEQYF.

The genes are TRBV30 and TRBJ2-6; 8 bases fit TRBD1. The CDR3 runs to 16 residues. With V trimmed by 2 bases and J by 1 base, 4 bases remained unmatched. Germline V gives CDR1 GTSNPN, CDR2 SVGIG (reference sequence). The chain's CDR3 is CAWSITGGSGANVLTF. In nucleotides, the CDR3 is TGTGCCTGGAGTATCACAGGGGGTTCTGGGGCCAACGTCCTGACTTTC. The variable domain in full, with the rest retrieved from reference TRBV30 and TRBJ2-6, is SQTIHQWPATLVQPVGSPLSLECTVEGTSNPNLYWYRQAAGRGLQLLFYSVGIGQISSEVPQNLSASRPQDRQFILSSKKLLLSDSGFYLCAWSITGGSGANVLTFGAGSRLTVL.

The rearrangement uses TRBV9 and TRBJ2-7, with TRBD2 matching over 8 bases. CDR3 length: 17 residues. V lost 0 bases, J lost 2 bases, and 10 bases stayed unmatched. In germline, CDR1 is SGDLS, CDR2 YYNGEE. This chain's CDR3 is CASSVVRGAGGTYEQYF. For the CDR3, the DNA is TGTGCCAGCAGCGTAGTACGAGGGGCGGGAGGAACCTACGAGCAGTACTTC.

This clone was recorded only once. This CDR3 reads CASSRTSGTQYF. The CDR3 region has the DNA TGTGCCAGCAGCCGTACTAGCGGGACGCAGTATTTT. The rearrangement uses TRBV12-3 or TRBV12-4 and TRBJ2-3, with 9 bases aligning to TRBD2. After removal of 6 bases from V and 9 bases from J, the junction contained 4 bases not matched to a gene. CDR3 length equals 12 residues.

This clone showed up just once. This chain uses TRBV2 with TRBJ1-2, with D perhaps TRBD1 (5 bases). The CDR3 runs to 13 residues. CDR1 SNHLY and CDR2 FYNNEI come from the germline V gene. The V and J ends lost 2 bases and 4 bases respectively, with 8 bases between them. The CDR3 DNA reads TGTGCCAGCAGTGAACAGGGCGTCTATGGCTACACCTTC. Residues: CASSEQGVYGYTF.

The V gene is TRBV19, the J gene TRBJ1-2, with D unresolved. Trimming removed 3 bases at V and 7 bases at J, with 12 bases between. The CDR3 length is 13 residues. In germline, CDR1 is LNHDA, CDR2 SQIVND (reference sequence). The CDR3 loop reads CASSISGSSGYTF. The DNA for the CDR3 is TGTGCCAGTAGTATTTCGGGAAGTTCTGGCTACACCTTC. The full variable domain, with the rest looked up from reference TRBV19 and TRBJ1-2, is DGGITQSPKYLFRKEGQNVTLSCEQNLNHDAMYWYRQDPGQGLRLIYYSQIVNDFQKGDIAEGYSVSREKKESFPLTVTSAQKNPTAFYLCASSISGSSGYTFGSGTRLTVV.